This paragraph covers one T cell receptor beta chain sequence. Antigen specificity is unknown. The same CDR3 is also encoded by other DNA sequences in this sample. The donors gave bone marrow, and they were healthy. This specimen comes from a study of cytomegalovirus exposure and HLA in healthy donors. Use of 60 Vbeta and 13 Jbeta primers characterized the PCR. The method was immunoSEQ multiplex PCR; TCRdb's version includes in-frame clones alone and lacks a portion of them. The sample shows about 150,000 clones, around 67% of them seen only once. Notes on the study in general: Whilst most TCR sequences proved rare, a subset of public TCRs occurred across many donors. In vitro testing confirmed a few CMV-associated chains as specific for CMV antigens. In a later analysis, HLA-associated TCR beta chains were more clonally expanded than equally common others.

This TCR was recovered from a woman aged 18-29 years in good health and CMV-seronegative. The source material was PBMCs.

The chain's CDR3 is CASSLAGGNTIYF. Here the CDR3 DNA reads TGTGCCAGCAGCTTGGCAGGGGGAAACACCATATATTTT. The rearrangement joins TRBV5-4 to TRBJ1-3; D possibly corresponds to TRBD1 (5 bases). This CDR3 spans 13 amino acids. V was shortened by 0 bases and J by 4 bases, with 5 bases between the two germline ends. Germline loops: CDR1 SGHNT, CDR2 YYREEE (reference sequence).